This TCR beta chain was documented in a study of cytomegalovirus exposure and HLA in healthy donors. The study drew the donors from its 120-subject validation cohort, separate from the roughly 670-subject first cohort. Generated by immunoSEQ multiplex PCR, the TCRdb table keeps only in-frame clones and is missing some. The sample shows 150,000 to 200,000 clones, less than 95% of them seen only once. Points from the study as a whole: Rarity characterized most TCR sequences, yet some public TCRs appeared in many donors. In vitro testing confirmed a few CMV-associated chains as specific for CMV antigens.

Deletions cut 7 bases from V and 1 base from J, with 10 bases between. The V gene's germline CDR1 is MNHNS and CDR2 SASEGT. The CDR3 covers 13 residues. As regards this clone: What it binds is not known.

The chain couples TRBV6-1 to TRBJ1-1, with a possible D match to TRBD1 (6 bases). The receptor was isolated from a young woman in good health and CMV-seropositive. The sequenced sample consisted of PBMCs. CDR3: CASTPGQNTEAFF. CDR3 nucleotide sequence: TGTGCCAGCACTCCGGGACAGAACACTGAAGCTTTCTTT.